A selection of T cell receptor beta chains follows, all from one sample in a study of regulatory T cells in long-lasting Graves disease. TCRdb reanalysed the multiplex PCR reads using MiXCR and keeps one entry per CDR3 protein. In the table there are hundreds of thousands of distinct CDR3 sequences, over 14% of which are singletons. The sample was also linked to a second study, of T cells in Graves' hyperthyroidism and ophthalmopathy.

Sequencing was performed on peripheral blood mononuclear cells (PBMCs), taken at new diagnosis, from a patient treated with antithyroid drugs. These receptors were taken from a middle-aged woman with Graves disease. CDR3s include the opening cysteine and the closing phenylalanine or tryptophan. A D gene is named only where the DNA matches it firmly. Clone size appears in some rows only: once, few, many, or a class for an expanded clone.

CDR3 length,J gene,clone size,V gene,D gene,CDR3 protein,CDR3 DNA
17,TRBJ1-6,many,TRBV28,-,CASSRSGVLRGNSPLHF,TGTGCCAGCAGTAGGTCAGGGGTCCTCCGGGGTAATTCACCCCTCCACTTT
15,TRBJ2-5,many,TRBV7-3,-,CASSLMGANRETQYF,TGTGCCAGCAGCTTAATGGGGGCTAACCGAGAGACCCAGTACTTC
13,TRBJ2-1,many,TRBV28,-,CASSLWKGEEQFF,TGTGCCAGCAGTTTATGGAAGGGGGAGGAGCAGTTCTTC
12,TRBJ2-5,few,TRBV2,-,CASNMDQETQYF,TGTGCCAGCAACATGGATCAAGAGACCCAGTACTTC
13,TRBJ2-2,many,TRBV12-3/TRBV12-4,TRBD1,CASSIDRAGELFF,TGTGCCAGCAGCATAGACAGGGCCGGGGAGCTGTTTTTT
12,TRBJ2-5,-,TRBV19,-,CASKEERETQYF,TGTGCCAGTAAGGAGGAGCGCGAGACCCAGTACTTC
12,TRBJ2-2,many,TRBV30,-,CAWRGVRGELFF,TGTGCCTGGCGGGGAGTGCGCGGGGAGCTGTTTTTT
14,TRBJ2-2,few,TRBV29-1,TRBD2,CSVAPGLGTGELFF,TGCAGCGTCGCCCCGGGACTAGGGACCGGGGAGCTGTTTTTT
13,TRBJ2-1,many,TRBV19,TRBD2,CASQRGPYNEQFF,TGTGCCAGTCAGCGGGGACCCTACAATGAGCAGTTCTTC
16,TRBJ2-1,few,TRBV20-1,-,CSARDLAMSSYNEQFF,TGCAGTGCTAGAGATCTCGCCATGAGCTCCTACAATGAGCAGTTCTTC
12,TRBJ1-6,many,TRBV7-9,-,CASSFGDSPLHF,TGTGCCAGCAGCTTCGGTGATTCACCCCTCCACTTT
15,TRBJ2-1,-,TRBV28,-,CASRLGRSSYNEQFF,TGTGCCAGCAGACTCGGACGGAGCTCCTACAATGAGCAGTTCTTC
16,TRBJ2-1,few,TRBV18,TRBD2,CASTQARTSGMGEQFF,TGTGCCAGCACGCAGGCCCGGACTAGCGGGATGGGGGAGCAGTTCTTC
14,TRBJ1-3,many,TRBV11-2,-,CASSLYNRADTIYF,TGTGCCAGCAGCTTATATAACAGGGCAGACACCATATATTTT
13,TRBJ2-1,many,TRBV20-1,-,CSARGGGYNEQFF,TGCAGTGCCAGGGGAGGGGGGTACAATGAGCAGTTCTTC
13,TRBJ2-1,-,TRBV19,-,CASSIGGEPRQFF,TGTGCCAGTAGTATAGGTGGGGAGCCCCGTCAGTTCTTC
15,TRBJ1-2,-,TRBV6-2/TRBV6-3,TRBD1,CASSYTGQGNYGYTF,TGTGCCAGCAGTTACACTGGACAGGGGAACTATGGCTACACCTTC
14,TRBJ2-3,-,TRBV6-2/TRBV6-3,-,CASSDTSSTDTQYF,TGTGCCAGCAGTGACACCTCTAGCACAGATACGCAGTATTTT
12,TRBJ2-7,-,TRBV11-3,-,CASSLGGIGQYF,TGTGCCAGCAGCTTAGGAGGGATCGGGCAGTACTTC
15,TRBJ2-2,many,TRBV12-3/TRBV12-4,-,CASSFALGNTGELFF,TGTGCCAGCAGTTTCGCCCTAGGCAACACCGGGGAGCTGTTTTTT
14,TRBJ1-6,many,TRBV12-3/TRBV12-4,TRBD1,CASSLAQGASPLHF,TGTGCCAGCAGTTTAGCACAGGGGGCATCACCCCTCCACTTT
11,TRBJ2-7,-,TRBV29-1,-,CSVKTSYEQYF,TGCAGCGTTAAAACCTCCTACGAGCAGTACTTC
16,TRBJ2-7,-,TRBV28,TRBD1,CASSLLGTVQSYEQYF,TGTGCCAGCAGTTTATTAGGGACAGTTCAATCCTACGAGCAGTACTTC
14,TRBJ1-1,many,TRBV7-9,TRBD1,CASSLPARGLEAFF,TGTGCCAGCAGCCTTCCGGCCAGGGGGCTTGAAGCTTTCTTT
14,TRBJ1-2,-,TRBV5-1,-,CASSLGQIEYGYTF,TGCGCCAGCAGCTTGGGACAAATTGAGTATGGCTACACCTTC
13,TRBJ2-1,-,TRBV7-2,-,CASNRDRPNEQFF,TGTGCCAGCAACCGAGACAGACCTAATGAGCAGTTCTTC
14,TRBJ1-2,many,TRBV12-3/TRBV12-4,-,CASRPISGAGGYTF,TGTGCCAGCAGACCTATCAGCGGCGCTGGGGGCTACACCTTC
12,TRBJ2-1,many,TRBV7-3,-,CASSTGADEQFF,TGTGCCAGCAGCACGGGCGCCGATGAGCAGTTCTTC
13,TRBJ2-2,few,TRBV6-1,-,CATTRGGTGELFF,TGTGCCACCACCCGAGGTGGCACCGGGGAGCTGTTTTTT
15,TRBJ2-3,many,TRBV27,-,CASSSTGISTDTQYF,TGTGCCAGCAGTTCCACAGGGATCAGCACAGATACGCAGTATTTT
15,TRBJ2-1,-,TRBV6-1,-,CASSLRDSNYNEQFF,TGTGCCAGCAGCCTAAGGGACTCGAACTACAATGAGCAGTTCTTC
19,TRBJ2-5,-,TRBV28,-,CAGSPPRGLAVTYQETQYF,TGTGCCGGCAGTCCTCCTAGGGGGCTAGCGGTCACGTACCAAGAGACCCAGTACTTC
15,TRBJ2-3,-,TRBV11-2,-,CASSSASSPTDTQYF,TGTGCCAGCAGCTCCGCGAGCTCCCCAACAGATACGCAGTATTTT
16,TRBJ2-1,many,TRBV29-1,-,CSVAGTFPLLNNEQFF,TGCAGCGTTGCTGGGACTTTTCCTCTTCTAAACAATGAGCAGTTCTTC
14,TRBJ1-2,many,TRBV12-3/TRBV12-4,-,CASTPDGPPRGYTF,TGTGCCAGCACCCCGGACGGACCTCCTCGGGGCTACACCTTC
16,TRBJ1-2,many,TRBV19,TRBD1,CASSPLTGGANYGYTF,TGTGCCAGTAGTCCCTTGACAGGGGGCGCCAACTATGGCTACACCTTC
12,TRBJ2-5,many,TRBV12-3/TRBV12-4,-,CASRTVQETQYF,TGTGCCAGCAGAACAGTACAAGAGACCCAGTACTTC
15,TRBJ2-2,many,TRBV25-1,TRBD1,CASIEGAGNTGELFF,TGTGCCAGCATAGAGGGGGCAGGGAACACCGGGGAGCTGTTTTTT
13,TRBJ2-1,many,TRBV7-2,-,CASARDRPYEQFF,TGTGCCAGCGCCAGGGACCGACCATATGAGCAGTTCTTC
13,TRBJ2-7,many,TRBV2,-,CASSGGVTGEVFF,TGTGCCAGCAGTGGGGGAGTAACAGGGGAGGTTTTCTTC
16,TRBJ1-1,once,TRBV6-2/TRBV6-3,-,CASSTPSGGINTEAFF,TGTGCCAGCAGTACGCCCTCCGGAGGGATCAACACTGAAGCTTTCTTT
15,TRBJ2-7,many,TRBV10-3,TRBD1,CAISESFDRVAEQYF,TGTGCCATCAGTGAGTCCTTCGACAGGGTTGCTGAGCAGTACTTC
16,TRBJ1-2,many,TRBV7-9,-,CASSLAREAGIYGYTF,TGTGCCAGCAGCTTAGCGCGGGAAGCAGGGATCTATGGCTACACCTTC
13,TRBJ2-1,-,TRBV30,-,CAWSGGTVNEQFF,TGTGCCTGGAGTGGGGGAACCGTCAATGAGCAGTTCTTC
11,TRBJ2-5,many,TRBV2,-,CASSVEETQYF,TGTGCCAGCAGCGTAGAAGAGACCCAGTACTTC
13,TRBJ1-5,many,TRBV20-1,-,CSASWGRSQPQHF,TGCAGTGCTAGTTGGGGACGATCTCAGCCCCAGCATTTT
16,TRBJ2-3,-,TRBV29-1,TRBD2,CSVEERLAGVTDTQYF,TGCAGCGTTGAAGAACGGCTAGCGGGAGTTACAGATACGCAGTATTTT
12,TRBJ2-7,-,TRBV20-1,-,CSARDLAQEQYF,TGCAGTGCTAGAGATTTGGCTCAGGAGCAGTACTTC
17,TRBJ1-1,few,TRBV5-6,-,CASSPLRPGAVRTEAFF,TGTGCCAGCAGCCCACTAAGGCCAGGGGCAGTTCGGACTGAAGCTTTCTTT
13,TRBJ2-7,many,TRBV6-1,-,CASSEAGKYEQYF,TGTGCCAGCAGTGAAGCGGGGAAATACGAGCAGTACTTC
19,TRBJ2-1,many,TRBV6-2/TRBV6-3,TRBD2,CASSYSVPGLAGMNNEQFF,TGTGCCAGCAGTTACTCGGTCCCGGGACTAGCGGGAATGAACAATGAGCAGTTCTTC
17,TRBJ2-2,-,TRBV28,TRBD2,CASSPRLAGGLTGELFF,TGTGCCAGCAGTCCCCGGCTAGCGGGGGGGTTAACCGGGGAGCTGTTTTTT
12,TRBJ2-5,few,TRBV30,-,CAWSTGQETQYF,TGTGCCTGGAGTACAGGCCAAGAGACCCAGTACTTC
15,TRBJ1-4,few,TRBV19,-,CASTRSPEINEKLFF,TGTGCCAGCACCCGATCCCCCGAGATTAATGAAAAACTGTTTTTT
16,TRBJ2-7,-,TRBV6-9,TRBD2,CASSYWLAGDPYEQYF,TGTGCCAGCAGTTATTGGCTAGCGGGAGACCCCTACGAGCAGTACTTC